One sample yielded the 16 T cell receptor beta chains listed below, sequenced in a study of blood T cells in healthy people across ages. Combining a sample-barcoded 5' primer with a J-beta primer mix, a second PCR ran for about 7 to 11 cycles. TCRdb itself ran the 5' RACE reads through MiXCR, one entry per CDR3 protein. The data contain about 640,000 distinct CDR3 sequences, about 54% of them singletons. Sequenced sample: blood. These receptors all stem from a man in his sixties in good health.

This chain uses TRBV29-1 with TRBJ2-1, with D tentatively TRBD1 (6 bases). CDR3 length: 13 amino acids. The V and J ends lost 1 base and 4 bases respectively, with 8 bases between them. Looked up from germline, CDR1 is SQVTM and CDR2 is ANQGSEA. The CDR3 DNA follows: TGCAGCGTTGAAGGGACAGCGTACAATGAGCAGTTCTTC. Its translation: CSVEGTAYNEQFF.

This clonotype has more than one count but fewer than ten. CDR3 sequence: CSATPGGRETQYF. CDR3 nucleotide sequence: TGCAGTGCTACACCAGGGGGCAGGGAGACCCAGTACTTC. The V and J genes are TRBV20-1 and TRBJ2-5, with TRBD1 matching 8 bases. The CDR3 consists of 13 residues. Germline CDR1 reads DFQATT; CDR2 reads SNEGSKA (reference sequence). J was trimmed by 5 bases and V by 4 bases; bases with no gene match: 6.

The CDR3 here is CASIQAGTGNYGYTF. CDR3 DNA: TGTGCCAGCATCCAGGCCGGGACAGGGAACTATGGCTACACCTTC. The rearrangement joins TRBV2 to TRBJ1-2, with 9 positions matching TRBD1. After removal of 7 bases from V and 2 bases from J, the junction contained 8 bases not matched to a gene. CDR3 length: 15 amino acids. CDR1 and CDR2 from the germline V gene are SNHLY and FYNNEI.

The chain recombines TRBV7-2 with TRBJ1-4, with TRBD1 identical over 10 bases. The length of the CDR3 is 15 residues. V gave up 5 bases and J gave up 8 bases; unmatched junction bases: 8. CDR1 is SGHTA, CDR2 FQGNSA, per germline. The chain's CDR3 is CASSAFGTGDEKLFF. For the CDR3, the DNA is TGTGCCAGCAGCGCCTTCGGGACAGGGGACGAAAAACTGTTTTTT.

This clonotype is deemed medium-sized. The J gene is TRBJ2-7, the V gene TRBV5-1, with 7 nucleotides matching TRBD1. The CDR3 has 14 amino acids. The germline V gene encodes CDR1 SGHRS and CDR2 YFSETQ. V dropped 2 bases and J dropped 1; count of bases not matched to a gene: 3. The chain's CDR3 is CASSLTGDSYEQYF. Here the CDR3 DNA reads TGCGCCAGCAGCTTAACAGGGGATTCCTACGAGCAGTACTTC.

With regard to this clonotype: This may come from a read error, since a much larger clone is one base off. This chain uses TRBV7-9 with TRBJ1-4, with D unresolved. The CDR3 is made up of 13 amino acids. Germline assignment: CDR1 SEHNR and CDR2 FQNEAQ (reference sequence). With 7 bases removed from V and 7 bases from J, the gap between germline ends came to 13 bases. This chain's CDR3 is CASNSPVGEKLFF. In nucleotides, the CDR3 is TGTGCCAGCAACTCCCCCGTAGGTGAAAAACTGTTTTTT.

This clonotype has ten or more counts. The gene calls are TRBV3-1 and TRBJ1-1; no definite D call. CDR1 LGHDT and CDR2 YNNKEL come from the germline V gene (reference sequence). V was pared by 6 bases and J by 0 bases, with 11 bases between. The CDR3 is made up of 14 amino acids. In nucleotides, the CDR3 is TGTGCCAGCAGACTATCAGATATGAACACTGAAGCTTTCTTT. Its protein is CASRLSDMNTEAFF.

This chain connects TRBV20-1 to TRBJ2-5; TRBD2 is a possible D gene (6 bases). Trimming stripped 1 base from V and 5 bases from J, with 11 bases between. This CDR3 is built from 13 residues. CDR1 DFQATT and CDR2 SNEGSKA come from the germline V gene (reference sequence). The CDR3 nucleotides read TGCAGTGCTAGAGTAGTAGCGGTCGAGACCCAGTACTTC. Protein sequence: CSARVVAVETQYF.

This clonotype was detected ten times or more. The rearrangement links TRBV20-1 to TRBJ2-3, with D uncertain. The CDR3 has 12 residues. Germline V gives CDR1 DFQATT, CDR2 SNEGSKA (reference sequence). V lost 1 base and J lost 4, with 6 bases in between. The CDR3 region is CSARAIADTQYF. In nucleotides, the CDR3 is TGCAGTGCTAGAGCGATTGCAGATACGCAGTATTTT.

This rearrangement joins TRBV20-1 to TRBJ2-1; weak D call: TRBD1 (6 bases). V dropped 2 bases and J dropped 0 bases, with 14 bases sitting between them. The CDR3 has 16 residues. Germline V gives CDR1 DFQATT, CDR2 SNEGSKA (reference sequence). DNA of the CDR3: TGCAGTGCTAGATCCTTGAGGGGGAGCTCCTACAATGAGCAGTTCTTC. Protein sequence: CSARSLRGSSYNEQFF.

The chain joins TRBV5-5 to TRBJ1-1; D gene uncertain. V gave up 0 bases and J gave up 5 bases, with 8 bases separating them. The CDR3 loop spans 13 amino acids. Germline V lookup: CDR1 SGHKS, CDR2 YYEKEE (reference sequence). CDR3 region: CASSLVQLTEAFF. In DNA form, the CDR3 reads TGTGCCAGCAGCTTGGTCCAGTTGACTGAAGCTTTCTTT.

The V and J genes are TRBV20-1 and TRBJ2-3; 8 nucleotides line up with TRBD2. Germline CDR1 and CDR2: DFQATT and SNEGSKA (reference sequence). The V segment lost 1 base and the J segment 0 bases; nucleotides outside the gene matches: 6. The CDR3 runs to 16 residues. CDR3 sequence reads: CSARVPGLGSTDTQYF. CDR3 in DNA: TGCAGTGCTAGAGTGCCGGGACTAGGGAGCACAGATACGCAGTATTTT.

As regards this clonotype: Sequence at one end of the junction differs from germline and may be a read error. The chain recombines TRBV13 with TRBJ2-3; the match to TRBD2 covers 10 bases. Germline assignment: CDR1 PRHDT and CDR2 FYEKMQ (reference sequence). CDR3 size: 17 residues. The DNA for the CDR3 is TGTGCCGGCAGCTTACCCTATGGACTAGCGGTCACAGATACGCAGTATTTT. This codes for CAGSLPYGLAVTDTQYF.

This clonotype showed up just a few times. The gene calls are TRBV2 and TRBJ1-2; 7 positions agree with TRBD1. The CDR3 extends over 12 amino acids. The J segment lost 8 bases and the V segment lost 5 bases, leaving 5 bases of the junction unmatched. CDR1 is SNHLY and CDR2 is FYNNEI in the germline V gene. CDR3 region: CASSTVRGGYTF. The CDR3 DNA reads as TGTGCCAGCAGTACCGTCAGGGGGGGCTACACCTTC.

The chain is built from TRBV7-2 and TRBJ2-1, with D perhaps assigned TRBD1 or TRBD2 (6 bases each). CDR3 length: 16 amino acids. CDR1 and CDR2 from the germline V gene are SGHTA and FQGNSA. Trimming took off 5 bases at V and 2 bases at J, with 16 bases between the two ends. The CDR3 sequence: CASSRAGGGPYNEQFF. As DNA, the CDR3 is TGTGCCAGCAGCCGTGCCGGAGGGGGACCCTACAATGAGCAGTTCTTC.

This clonotype was seen more than once but under ten times. This chain joins TRBV29-1 and TRBJ2-5, with 9 bases matching TRBD1. The CDR3 is made up of 15 amino acids. From germline, CDR1 is SQVTM and CDR2 ANQGSEA. V shed 1 base, J shed 5 bases, and the junction held 8 bases outside the gene matches. The CDR3 region has the DNA TGCAGCGTTGAAGGAACAGGGGGCGCGGGGGAGACCCAGTACTTC. It yields the protein CSVEGTGGAGETQYF.